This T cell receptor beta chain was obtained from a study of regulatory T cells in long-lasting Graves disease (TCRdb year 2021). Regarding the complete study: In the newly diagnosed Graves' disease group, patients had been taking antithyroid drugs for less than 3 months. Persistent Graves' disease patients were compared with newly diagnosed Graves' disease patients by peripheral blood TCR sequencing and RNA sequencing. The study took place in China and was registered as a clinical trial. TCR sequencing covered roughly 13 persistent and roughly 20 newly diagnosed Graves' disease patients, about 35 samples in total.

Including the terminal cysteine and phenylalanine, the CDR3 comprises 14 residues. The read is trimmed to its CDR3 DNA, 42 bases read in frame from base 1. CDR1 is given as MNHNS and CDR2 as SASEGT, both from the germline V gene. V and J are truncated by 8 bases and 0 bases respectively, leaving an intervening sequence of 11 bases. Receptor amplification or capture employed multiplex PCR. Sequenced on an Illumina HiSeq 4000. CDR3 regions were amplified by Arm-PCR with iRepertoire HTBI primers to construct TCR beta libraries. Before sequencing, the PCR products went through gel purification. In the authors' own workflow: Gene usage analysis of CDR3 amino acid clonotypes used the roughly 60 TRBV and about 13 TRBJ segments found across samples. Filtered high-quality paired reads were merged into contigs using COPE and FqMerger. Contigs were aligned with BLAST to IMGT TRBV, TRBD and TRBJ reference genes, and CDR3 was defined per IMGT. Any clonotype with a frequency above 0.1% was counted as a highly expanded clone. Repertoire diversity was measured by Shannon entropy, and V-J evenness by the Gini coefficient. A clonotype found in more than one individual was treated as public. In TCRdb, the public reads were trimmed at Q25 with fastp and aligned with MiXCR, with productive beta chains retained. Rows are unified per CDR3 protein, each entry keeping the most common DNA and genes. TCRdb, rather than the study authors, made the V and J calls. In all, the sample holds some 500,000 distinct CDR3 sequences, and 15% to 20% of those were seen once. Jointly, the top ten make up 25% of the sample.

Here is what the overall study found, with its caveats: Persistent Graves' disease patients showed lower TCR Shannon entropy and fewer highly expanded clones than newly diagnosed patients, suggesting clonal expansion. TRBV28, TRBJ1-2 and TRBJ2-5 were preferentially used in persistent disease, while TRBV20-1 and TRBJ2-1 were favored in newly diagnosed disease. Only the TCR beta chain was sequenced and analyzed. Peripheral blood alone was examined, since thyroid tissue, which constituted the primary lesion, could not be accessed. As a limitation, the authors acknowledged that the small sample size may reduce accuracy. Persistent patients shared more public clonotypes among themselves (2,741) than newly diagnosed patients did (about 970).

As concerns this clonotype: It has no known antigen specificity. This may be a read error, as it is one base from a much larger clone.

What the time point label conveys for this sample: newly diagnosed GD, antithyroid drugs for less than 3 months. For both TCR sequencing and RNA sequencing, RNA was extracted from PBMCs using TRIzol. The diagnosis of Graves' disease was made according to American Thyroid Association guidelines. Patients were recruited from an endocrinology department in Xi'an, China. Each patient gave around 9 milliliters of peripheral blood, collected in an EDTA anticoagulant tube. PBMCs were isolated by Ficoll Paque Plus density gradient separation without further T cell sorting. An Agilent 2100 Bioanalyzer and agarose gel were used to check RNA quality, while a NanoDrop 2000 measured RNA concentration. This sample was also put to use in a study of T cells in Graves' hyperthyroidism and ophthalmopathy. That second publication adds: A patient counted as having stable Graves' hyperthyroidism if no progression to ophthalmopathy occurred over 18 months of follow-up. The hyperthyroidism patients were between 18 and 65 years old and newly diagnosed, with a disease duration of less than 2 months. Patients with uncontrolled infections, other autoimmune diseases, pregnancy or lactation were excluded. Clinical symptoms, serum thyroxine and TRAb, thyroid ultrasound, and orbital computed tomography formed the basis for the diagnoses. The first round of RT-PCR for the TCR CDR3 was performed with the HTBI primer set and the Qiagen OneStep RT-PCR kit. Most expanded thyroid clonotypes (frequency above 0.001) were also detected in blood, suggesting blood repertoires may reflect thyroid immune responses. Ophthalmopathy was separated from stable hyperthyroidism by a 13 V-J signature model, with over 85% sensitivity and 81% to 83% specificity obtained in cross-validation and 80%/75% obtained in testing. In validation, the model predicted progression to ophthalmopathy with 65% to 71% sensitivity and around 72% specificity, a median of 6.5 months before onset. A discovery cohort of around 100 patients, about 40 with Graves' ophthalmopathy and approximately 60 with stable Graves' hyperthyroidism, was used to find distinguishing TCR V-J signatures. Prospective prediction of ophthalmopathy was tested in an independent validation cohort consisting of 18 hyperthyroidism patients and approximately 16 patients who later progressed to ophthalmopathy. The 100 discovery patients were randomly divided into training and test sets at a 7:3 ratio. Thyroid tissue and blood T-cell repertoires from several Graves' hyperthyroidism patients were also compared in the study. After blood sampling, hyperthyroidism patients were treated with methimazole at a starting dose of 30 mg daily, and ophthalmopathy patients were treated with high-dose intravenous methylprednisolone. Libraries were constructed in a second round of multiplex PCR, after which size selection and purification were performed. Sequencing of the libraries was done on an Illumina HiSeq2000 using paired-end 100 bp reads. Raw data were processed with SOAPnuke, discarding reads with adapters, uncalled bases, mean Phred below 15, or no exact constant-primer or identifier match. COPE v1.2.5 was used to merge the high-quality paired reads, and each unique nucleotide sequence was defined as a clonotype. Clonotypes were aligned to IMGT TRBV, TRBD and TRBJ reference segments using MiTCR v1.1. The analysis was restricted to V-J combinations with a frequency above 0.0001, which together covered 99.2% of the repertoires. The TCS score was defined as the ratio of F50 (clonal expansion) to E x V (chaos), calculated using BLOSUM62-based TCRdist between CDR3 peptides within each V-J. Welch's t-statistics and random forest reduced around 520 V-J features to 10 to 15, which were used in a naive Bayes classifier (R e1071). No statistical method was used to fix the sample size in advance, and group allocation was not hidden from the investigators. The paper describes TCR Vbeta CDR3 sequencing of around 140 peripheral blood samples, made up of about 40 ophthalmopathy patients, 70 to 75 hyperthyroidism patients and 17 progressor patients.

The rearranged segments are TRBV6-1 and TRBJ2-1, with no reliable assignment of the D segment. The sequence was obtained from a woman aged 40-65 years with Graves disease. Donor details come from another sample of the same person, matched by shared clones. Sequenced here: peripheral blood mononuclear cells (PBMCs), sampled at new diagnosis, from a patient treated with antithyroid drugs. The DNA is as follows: TGTGCCAGCTGCGCAGAGACCTCCTACAATGAGCAGTTCTTC. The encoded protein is CASCAETSYNEQFF.